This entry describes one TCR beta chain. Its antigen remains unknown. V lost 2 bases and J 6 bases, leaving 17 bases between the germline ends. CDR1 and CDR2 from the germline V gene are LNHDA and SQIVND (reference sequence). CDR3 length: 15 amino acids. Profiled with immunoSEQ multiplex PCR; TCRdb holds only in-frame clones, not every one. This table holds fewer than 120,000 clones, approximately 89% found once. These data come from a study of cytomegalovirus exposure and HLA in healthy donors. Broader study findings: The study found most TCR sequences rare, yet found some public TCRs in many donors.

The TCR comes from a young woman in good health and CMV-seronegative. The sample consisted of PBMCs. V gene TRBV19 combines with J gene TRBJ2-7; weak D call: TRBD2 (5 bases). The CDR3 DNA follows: TGTGCCAGTAGTATACGGGCCGGCCGAGGACTCGAGCAGTACTTC. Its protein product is CASSIRAGRGLEQYF.